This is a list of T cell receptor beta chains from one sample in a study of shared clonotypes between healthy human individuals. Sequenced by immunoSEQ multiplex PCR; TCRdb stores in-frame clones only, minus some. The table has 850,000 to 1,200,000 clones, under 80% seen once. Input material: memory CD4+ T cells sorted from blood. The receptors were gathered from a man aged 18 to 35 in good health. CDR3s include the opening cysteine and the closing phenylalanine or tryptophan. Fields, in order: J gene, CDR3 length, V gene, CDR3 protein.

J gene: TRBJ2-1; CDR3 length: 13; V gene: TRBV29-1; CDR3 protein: CSVAGTKGNEQFF
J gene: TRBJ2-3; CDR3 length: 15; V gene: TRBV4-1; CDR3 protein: CASSQGWRAPDTQYF
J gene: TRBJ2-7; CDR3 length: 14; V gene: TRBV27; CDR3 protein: CASSLSGSVYEQYF
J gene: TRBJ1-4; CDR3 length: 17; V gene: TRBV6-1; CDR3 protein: CASSEDSRRAFGEKLFF
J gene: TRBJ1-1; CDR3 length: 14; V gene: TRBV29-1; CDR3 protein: CSAIKKGAGRMAFF
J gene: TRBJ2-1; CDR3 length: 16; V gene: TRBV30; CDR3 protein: CAWSPIGPSSYNEQFF
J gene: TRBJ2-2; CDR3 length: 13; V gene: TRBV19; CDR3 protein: CASSKARNGELFF
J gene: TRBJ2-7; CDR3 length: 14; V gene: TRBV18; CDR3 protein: CASSRGQVEYEQYF
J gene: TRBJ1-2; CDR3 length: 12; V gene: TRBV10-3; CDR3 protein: CAIREDRGDHTF
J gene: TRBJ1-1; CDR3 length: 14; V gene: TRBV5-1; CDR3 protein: CASSLRTGQTEAFF
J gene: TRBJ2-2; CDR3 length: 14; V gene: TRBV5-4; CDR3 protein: CASSSRLLTGELFF
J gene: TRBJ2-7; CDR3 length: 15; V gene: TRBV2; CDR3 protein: CASKLQPPPTYEQYF
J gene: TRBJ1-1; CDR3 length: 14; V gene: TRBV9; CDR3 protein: CASSDLETNTEAFF
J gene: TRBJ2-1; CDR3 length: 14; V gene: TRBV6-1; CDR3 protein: CASSGLAGLNEQFF
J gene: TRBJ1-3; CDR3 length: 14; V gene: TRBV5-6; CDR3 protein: CASSLQGSGNTIYF
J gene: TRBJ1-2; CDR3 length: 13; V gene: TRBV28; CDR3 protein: CASSLRSGYGYTF
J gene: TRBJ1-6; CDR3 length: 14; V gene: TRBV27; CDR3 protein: CASSLGTGISPLHF
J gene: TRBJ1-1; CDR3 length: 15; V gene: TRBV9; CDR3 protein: CASSLADRMNTEAFF
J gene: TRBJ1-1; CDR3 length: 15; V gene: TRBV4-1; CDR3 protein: CASSHFMGQARGAFF
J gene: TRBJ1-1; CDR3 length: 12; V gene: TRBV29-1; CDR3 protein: CSVGQGWSEAFF
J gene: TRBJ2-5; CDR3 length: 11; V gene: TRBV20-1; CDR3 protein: CSARAAETQYF
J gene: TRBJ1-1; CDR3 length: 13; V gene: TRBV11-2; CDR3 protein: CASSLRAGIEAFF
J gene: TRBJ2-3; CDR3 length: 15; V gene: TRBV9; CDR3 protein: CASSVGTQYTDTQYF
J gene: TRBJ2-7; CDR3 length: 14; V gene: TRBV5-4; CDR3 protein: CASSLMGTAYEQYF
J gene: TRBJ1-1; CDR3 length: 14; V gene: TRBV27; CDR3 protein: CASGRGGQNTEAFF
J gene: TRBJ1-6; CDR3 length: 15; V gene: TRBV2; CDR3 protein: CASTLTRANNSPLHF
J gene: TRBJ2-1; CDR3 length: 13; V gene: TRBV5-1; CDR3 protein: CASRGLADTGQFF
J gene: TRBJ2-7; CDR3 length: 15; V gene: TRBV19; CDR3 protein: CASSPRVAKPYEQYF
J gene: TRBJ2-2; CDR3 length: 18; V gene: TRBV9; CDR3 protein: CASSVAPSGTANTGELFF
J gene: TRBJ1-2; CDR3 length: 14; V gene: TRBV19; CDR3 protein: CASSIGPLGYGYTF
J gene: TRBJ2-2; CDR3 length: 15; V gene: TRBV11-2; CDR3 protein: CASSPWTVNTGELFF
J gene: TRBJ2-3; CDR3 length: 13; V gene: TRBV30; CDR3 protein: CAWSMLAADTQYF
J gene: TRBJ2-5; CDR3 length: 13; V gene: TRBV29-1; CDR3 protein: CSVLRPGRETQYF
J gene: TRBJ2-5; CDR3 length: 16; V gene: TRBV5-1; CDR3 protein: CASSLVGTRFQETQYF
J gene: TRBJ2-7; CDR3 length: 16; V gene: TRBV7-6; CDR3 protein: CASSPRTGGAPYEQYF
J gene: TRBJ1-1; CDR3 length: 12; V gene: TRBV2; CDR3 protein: CASSAGLGLAFF
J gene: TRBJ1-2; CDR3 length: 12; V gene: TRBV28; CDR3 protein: CASLQGRNGYTF
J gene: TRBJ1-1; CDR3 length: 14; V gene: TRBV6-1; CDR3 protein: CASSERGVGTEAFF
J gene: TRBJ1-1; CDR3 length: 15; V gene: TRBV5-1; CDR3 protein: CASSLPQGGGTEAFF
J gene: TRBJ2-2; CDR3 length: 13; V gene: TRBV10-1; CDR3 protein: CASSPGNTGELFF
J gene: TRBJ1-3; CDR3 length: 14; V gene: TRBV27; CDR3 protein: CASSRGHSGNTIYF
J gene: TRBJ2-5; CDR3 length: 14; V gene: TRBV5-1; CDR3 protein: CASSRGTSQETQYF
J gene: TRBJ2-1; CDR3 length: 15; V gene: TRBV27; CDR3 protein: CASSYGKRSYNEQFF
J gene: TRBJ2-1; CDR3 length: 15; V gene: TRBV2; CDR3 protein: CASSEGRGLYNEQFF
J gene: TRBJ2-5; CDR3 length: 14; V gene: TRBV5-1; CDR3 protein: CASSLRGPGETQYF
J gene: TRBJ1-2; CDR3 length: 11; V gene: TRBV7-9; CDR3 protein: CASSLNYGYTF
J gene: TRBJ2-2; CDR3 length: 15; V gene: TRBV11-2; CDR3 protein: CASSLQGAVTGELFF
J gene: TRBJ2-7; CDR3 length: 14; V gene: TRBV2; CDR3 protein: CASRKSSDPYEQYF